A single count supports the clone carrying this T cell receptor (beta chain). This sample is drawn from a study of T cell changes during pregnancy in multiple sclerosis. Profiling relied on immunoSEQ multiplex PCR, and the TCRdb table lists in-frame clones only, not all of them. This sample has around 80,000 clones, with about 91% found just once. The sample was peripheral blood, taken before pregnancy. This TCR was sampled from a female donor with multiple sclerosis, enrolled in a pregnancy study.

The CDR3 loop is CASSPQGLNTEAFF. The CDR3 nucleotides are TGTGCCAGCAGCCCACAGGGCCTGAACACTGAAGCTTTCTTT. V is TRBV7-3 and J is TRBJ1-1; D perhaps matches TRBD1 (6 bases). The length of the CDR3 is 14 residues. Trimming took off 5 bases at V and 0 bases at J, with 10 bases between the two ends. Germline CDR1 SGHTA, CDR2 FQGTGA.